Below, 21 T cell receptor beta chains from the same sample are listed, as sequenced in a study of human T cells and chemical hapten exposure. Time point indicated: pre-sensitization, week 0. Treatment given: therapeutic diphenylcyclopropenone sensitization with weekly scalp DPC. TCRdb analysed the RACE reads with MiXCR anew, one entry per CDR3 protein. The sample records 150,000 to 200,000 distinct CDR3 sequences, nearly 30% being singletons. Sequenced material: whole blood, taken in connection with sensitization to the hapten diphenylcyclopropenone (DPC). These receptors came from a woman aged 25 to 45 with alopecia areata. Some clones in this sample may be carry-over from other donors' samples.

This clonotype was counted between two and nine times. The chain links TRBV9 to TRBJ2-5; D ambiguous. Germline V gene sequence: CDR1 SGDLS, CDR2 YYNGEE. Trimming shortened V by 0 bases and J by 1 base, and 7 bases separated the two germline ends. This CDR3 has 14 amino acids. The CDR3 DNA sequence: TGTGCCAGCAGCGTAGGTGGCAGCCAAGAGACCCAGTACTTC. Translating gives CASSVGGSQETQYF.

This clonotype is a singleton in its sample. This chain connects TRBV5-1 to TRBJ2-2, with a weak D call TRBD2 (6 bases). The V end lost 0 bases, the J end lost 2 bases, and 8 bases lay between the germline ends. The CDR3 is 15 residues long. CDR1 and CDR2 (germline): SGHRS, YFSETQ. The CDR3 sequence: CASSLVSGNTGELFF. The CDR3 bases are TGCGCCAGCAGCTTGGTTAGCGGAAACACCGGGGAGCTGTTTTTT.

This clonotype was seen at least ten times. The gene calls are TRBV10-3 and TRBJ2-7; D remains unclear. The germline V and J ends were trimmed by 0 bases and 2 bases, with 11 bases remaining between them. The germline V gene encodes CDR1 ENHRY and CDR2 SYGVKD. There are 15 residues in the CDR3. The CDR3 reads CAISESRWAPYEQYF. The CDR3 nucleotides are TGTGCCATCAGTGAGTCGAGGTGGGCCCCCTACGAGCAGTACTTC.

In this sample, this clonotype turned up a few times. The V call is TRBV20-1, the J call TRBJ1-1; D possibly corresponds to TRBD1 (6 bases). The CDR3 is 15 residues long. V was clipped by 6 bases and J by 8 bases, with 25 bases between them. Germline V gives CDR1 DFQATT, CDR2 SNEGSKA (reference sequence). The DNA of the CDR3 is TGCAGTGCAGGTGGGCAGGGCGCCGGGGGGGCCGAAGCTTTCTTT. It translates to CSAGGQGAGGAEAFF.

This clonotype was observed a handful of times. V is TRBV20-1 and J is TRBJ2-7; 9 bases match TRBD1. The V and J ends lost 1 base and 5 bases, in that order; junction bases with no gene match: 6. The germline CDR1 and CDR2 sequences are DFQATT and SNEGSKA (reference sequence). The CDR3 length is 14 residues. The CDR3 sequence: CSARGNRGLDEQYF. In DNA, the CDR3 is TGCAGTGCTAGAGGTAACAGGGGGCTCGACGAGCAGTACTTC.

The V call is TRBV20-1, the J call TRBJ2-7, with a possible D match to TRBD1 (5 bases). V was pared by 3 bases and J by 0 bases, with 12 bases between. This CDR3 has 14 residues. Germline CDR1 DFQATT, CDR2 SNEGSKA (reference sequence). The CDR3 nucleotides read TGCAGTGCTAGCGACAGCAAGAGCTCCTACGAGCAGTACTTC. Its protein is CSASDSKSSYEQYF.

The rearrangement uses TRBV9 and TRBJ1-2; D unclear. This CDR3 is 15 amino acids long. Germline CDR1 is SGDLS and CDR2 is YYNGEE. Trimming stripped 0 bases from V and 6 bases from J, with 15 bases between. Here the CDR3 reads CASSVAAFYSNGYTF. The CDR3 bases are TGTGCCAGCAGCGTAGCCGCGTTTTATTCCAATGGCTACACCTTC.

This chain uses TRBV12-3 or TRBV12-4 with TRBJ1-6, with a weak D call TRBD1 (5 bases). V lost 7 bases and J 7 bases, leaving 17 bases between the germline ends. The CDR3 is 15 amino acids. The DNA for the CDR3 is TGTGCCAGCACCTTACGAGGACACCCGAATTCACCCCTCCACTTT. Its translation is CASTLRGHPNSPLHF.

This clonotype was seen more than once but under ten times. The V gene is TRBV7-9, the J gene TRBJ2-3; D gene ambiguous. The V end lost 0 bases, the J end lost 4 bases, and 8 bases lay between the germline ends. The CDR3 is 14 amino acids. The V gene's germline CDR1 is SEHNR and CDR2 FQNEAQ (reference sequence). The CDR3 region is CASSLASAPDTQYF. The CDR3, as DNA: TGTGCCAGCAGCTTAGCGTCAGCCCCAGATACGCAGTATTTT.

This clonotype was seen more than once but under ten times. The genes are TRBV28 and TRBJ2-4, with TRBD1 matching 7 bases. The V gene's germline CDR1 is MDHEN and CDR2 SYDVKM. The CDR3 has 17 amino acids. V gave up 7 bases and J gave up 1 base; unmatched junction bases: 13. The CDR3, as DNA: TGTGCCAGCAATCCCCCGACAGGGTTGGGCGCCAAAAACATTCAGTACTTC. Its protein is CASNPPTGLGAKNIQYF.

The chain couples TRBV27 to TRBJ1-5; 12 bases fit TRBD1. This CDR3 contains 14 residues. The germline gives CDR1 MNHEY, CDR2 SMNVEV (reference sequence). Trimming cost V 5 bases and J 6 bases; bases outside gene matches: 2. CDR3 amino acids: CASSTGQGAQPQHF. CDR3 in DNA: TGTGCCAGCAGTACGGGACAGGGGGCTCAGCCCCAGCATTTT.

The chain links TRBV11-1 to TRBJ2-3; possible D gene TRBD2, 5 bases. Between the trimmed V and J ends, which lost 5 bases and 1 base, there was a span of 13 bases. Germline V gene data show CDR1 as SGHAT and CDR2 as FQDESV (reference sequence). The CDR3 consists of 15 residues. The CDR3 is CASSPAWTRTDTQYF. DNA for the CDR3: TGTGCCAGCAGCCCCGCATGGACTCGCACAGATACGCAGTATTTT.

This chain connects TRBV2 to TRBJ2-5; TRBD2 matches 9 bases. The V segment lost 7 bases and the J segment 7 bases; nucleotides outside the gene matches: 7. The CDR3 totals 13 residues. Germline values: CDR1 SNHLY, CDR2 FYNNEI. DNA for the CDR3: TGTGCCAGCACCCGGACTAGCGATGGGACCCAGTACTTC. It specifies CASTRTSDGTQYF.

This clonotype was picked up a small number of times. CDR3 protein: CASSMWGGANYGYTF. In DNA, the CDR3 is TGTGCCAGTAGTATGTGGGGGGGAGCTAACTATGGCTACACCTTC. The V and J genes are TRBV19 and TRBJ1-2; D might be TRBD1 (5 bases). V gave up 3 bases and J gave up 0 bases, with 11 bases separating them. CDR1 and CDR2 from the germline V gene are LNHDA and SQIVND (reference sequence). This CDR3 spans 15 amino acids.

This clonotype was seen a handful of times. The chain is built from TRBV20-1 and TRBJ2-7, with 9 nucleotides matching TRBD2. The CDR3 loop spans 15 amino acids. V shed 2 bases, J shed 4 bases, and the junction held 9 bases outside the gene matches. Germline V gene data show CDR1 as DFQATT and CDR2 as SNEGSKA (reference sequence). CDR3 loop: CSARPPGLARYEQYF. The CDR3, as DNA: TGCAGTGCTAGACCCCCGGGACTAGCACGTTACGAGCAGTACTTC.

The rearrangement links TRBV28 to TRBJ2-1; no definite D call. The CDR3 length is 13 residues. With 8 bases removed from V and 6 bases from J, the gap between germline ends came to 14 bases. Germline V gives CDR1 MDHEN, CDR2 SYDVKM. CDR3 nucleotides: TGTGCCAGCGTATCCCAATCCAGCAATGAGCAGTTCTTC. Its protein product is CASVSQSSNEQFF.

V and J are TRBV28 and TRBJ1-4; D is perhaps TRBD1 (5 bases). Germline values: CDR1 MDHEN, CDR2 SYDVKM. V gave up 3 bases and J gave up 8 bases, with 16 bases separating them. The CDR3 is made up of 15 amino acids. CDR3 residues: CASSFSGPGEEKLFF. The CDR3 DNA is TGTGCCAGCAGTTTCTCGGGACCCGGGGAGGAAAAACTGTTTTTT. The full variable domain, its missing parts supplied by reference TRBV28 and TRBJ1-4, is DVKVTQSSRYLVKRTGEKVFLECVQDMDHENMFWYRQDPGLGLRLIYFSYDVKMKEKGDIPEGYSVSREKKERFSLILESASTNQTSMYLCASSFSGPGEEKLFFGSGTQLSVL.

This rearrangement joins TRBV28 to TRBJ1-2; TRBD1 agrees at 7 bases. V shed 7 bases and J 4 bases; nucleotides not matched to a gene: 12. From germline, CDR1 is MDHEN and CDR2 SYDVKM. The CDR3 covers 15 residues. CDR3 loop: CASTKGGLGSYGYTF. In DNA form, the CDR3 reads TGTGCCAGCACCAAAGGGGGCCTCGGAAGCTATGGCTACACCTTC.

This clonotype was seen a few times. CDR3 sequence (DNA): TGTGCCAGCCGGACCAACTCCTACGAGCAGTACTTC. This codes for CASRTNSYEQYF. The rearrangement joins TRBV28 to TRBJ2-7; D remains ambiguous. This CDR3 contains 12 residues. V gave up 8 bases and J gave up 0 bases, with 8 bases separating them. Germline CDR1 and CDR2: MDHEN and SYDVKM.

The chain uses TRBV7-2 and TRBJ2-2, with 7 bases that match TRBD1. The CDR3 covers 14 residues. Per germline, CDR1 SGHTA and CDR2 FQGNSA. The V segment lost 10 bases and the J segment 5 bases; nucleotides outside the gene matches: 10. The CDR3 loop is CATERQGRTGELFF. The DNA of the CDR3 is TGTGCCACCGAAAGACAGGGCAGGACCGGGGAGCTGTTTTTT.

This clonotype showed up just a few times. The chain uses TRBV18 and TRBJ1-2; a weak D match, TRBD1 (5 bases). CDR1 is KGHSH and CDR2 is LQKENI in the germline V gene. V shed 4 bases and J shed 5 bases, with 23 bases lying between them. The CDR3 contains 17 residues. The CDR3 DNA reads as TGTGCCAGCTCACAGAGACAGACAGAAGACTTCGCATATGGCTACACCTTC. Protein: CASSQRQTEDFAYGYTF.